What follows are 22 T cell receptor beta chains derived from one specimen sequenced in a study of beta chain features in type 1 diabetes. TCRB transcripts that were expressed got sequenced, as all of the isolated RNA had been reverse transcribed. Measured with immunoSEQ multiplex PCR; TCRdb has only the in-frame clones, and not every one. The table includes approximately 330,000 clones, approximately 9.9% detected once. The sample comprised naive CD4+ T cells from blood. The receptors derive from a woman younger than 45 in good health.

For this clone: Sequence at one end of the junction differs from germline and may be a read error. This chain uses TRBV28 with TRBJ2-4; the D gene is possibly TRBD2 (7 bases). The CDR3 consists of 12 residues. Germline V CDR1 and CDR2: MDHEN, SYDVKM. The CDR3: CASSLDGGRVNF. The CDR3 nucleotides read TGTGCCAGCAGTTTAGACGGGGGGCGGGTGAACTTC.

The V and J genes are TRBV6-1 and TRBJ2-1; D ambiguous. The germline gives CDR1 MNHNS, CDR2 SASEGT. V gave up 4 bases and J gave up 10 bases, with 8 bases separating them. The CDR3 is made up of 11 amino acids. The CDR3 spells CASSVSREQFF. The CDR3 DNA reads TGTGCCAGCAGTGTCTCCAGAGAGCAGTTCTTC.

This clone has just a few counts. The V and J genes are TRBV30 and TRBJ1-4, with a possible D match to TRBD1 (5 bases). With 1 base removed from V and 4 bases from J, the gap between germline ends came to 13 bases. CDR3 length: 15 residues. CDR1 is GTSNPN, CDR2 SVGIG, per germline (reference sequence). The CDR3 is CAWSGKTDLNEKLFF. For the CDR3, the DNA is TGTGCCTGGAGTGGAAAGACAGACCTTAATGAAAAACTGTTTTTT.

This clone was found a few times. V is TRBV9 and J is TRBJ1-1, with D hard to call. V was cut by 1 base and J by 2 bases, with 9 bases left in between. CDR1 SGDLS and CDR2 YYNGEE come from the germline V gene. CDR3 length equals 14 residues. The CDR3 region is CASSVNTANTEAFF. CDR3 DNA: TGTGCCAGCAGCGTAAATACAGCCAACACTGAAGCTTTCTTT.

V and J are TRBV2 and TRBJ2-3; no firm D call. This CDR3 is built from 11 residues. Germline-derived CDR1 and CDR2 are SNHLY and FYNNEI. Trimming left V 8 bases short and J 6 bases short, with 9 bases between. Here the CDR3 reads CASCYEDTQYF. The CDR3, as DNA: TGTGCCAGCTGCTATGAGGATACGCAGTATTTT. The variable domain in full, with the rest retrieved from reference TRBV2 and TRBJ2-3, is EPEVTQTPSHQVTQMGQEVILRCVPISNHLYFYWYRQILGQKVEFLVSFYNNEISEKSEIFDDQFSVERPDGSNFTLKIRSTKLEDSAMYFCASCYEDTQYFGPGTRLTVL.

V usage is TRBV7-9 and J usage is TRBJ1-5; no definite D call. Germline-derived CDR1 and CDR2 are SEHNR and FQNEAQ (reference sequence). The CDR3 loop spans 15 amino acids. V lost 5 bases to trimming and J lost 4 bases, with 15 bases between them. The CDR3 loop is CASSRGEGGNQPQHF. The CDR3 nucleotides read TGTGCCAGCAGCCGCGGAGAGGGCGGAAATCAGCCCCAGCATTTT.

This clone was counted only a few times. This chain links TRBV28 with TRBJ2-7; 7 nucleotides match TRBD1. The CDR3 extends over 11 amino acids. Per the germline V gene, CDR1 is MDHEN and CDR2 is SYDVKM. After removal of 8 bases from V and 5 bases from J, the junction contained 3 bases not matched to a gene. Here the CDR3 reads CASWTGNEQYF. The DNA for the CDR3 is TGTGCCAGCTGGACAGGAAACGAGCAGTACTTC.

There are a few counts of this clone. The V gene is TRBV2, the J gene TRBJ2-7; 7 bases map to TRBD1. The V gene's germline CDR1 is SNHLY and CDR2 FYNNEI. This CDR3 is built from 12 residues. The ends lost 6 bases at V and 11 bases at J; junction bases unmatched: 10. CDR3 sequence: CASSDRAGTEYF. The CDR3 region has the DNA TGTGCCAGCAGCGACAGGGCAGGCACGGAGTACTTC.

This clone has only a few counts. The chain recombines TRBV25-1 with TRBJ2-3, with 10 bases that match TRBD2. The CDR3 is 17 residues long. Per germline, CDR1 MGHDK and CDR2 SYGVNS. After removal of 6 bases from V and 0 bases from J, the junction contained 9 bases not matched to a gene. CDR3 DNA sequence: TGTGCCAGCAGCCCTCTGAGCGGGAGGGCTAGCACAGATACGCAGTATTTT. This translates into CASSPLSGRASTDTQYF.

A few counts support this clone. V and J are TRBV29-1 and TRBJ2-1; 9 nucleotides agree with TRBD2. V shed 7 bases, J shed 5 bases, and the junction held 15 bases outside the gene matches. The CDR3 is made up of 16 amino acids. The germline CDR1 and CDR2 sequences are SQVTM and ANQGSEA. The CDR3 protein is CSGEGYEREVNNEQFF. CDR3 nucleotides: TGCAGCGGTGAGGGCTATGAGCGGGAGGTTAACAATGAGCAGTTCTTC.

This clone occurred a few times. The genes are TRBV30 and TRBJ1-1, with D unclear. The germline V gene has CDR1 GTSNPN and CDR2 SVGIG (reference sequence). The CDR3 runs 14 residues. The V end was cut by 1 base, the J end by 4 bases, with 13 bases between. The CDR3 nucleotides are TGTGCCTGGAGTGGGCTACTTCGGGGCACTGAAGCTTTCTTT. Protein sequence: CAWSGLLRGTEAFF.

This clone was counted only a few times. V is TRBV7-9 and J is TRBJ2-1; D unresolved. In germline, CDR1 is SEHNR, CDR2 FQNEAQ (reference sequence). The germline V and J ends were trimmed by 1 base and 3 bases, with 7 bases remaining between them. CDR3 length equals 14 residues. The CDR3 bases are TGTGCCAGCAGCTTAGGTATCAGCTACAATGAGCAGTTCTTC. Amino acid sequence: CASSLGISYNEQFF.

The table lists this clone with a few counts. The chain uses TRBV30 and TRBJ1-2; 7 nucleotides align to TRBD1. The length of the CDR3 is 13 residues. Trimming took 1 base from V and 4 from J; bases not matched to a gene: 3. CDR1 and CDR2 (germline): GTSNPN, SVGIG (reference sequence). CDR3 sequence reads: CAWSDGTAYGYTF. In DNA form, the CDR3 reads TGTGCCTGGAGTGATGGGACAGCCTATGGCTACACCTTC.

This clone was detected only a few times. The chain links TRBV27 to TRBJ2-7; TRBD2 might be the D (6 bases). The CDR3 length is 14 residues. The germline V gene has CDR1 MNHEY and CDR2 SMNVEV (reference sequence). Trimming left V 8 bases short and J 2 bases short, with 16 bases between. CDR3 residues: CASRLEGRAYEQYF. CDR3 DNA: TGTGCCAGCCGCCTGGAGGGGCGAGCCTACGAGCAGTACTTC.

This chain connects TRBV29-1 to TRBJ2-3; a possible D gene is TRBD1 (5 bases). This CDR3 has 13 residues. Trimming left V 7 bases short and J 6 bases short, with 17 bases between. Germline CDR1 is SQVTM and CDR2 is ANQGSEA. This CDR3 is CSGTTANRDTQYF. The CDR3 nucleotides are TGCAGCGGTACGACAGCCAACAGGGATACGCAGTATTTT.

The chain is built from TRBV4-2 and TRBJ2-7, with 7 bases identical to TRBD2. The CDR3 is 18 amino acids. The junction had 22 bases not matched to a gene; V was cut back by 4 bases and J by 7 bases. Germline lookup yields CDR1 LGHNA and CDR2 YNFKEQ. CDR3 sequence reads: CASSPKRGLGLNMREQYF. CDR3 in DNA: TGTGCCAGCAGCCCCAAGAGGGGTCTGGGACTAAACATGAGGGAGCAGTACTTC.

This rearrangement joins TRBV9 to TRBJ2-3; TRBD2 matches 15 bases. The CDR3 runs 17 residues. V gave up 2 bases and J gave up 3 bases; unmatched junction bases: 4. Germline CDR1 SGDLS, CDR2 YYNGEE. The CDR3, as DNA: TGTGCCAGCAGCGTTGGACTAGCGGGAGGGCCAACAGATACGCAGTATTTT. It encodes CASSVGLAGGPTDTQYF. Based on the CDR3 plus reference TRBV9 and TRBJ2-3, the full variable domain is DSGVTQTPKHLITATGQRVTLRCSPRSGDLSVYWYQQSLDQGLQFLIQYYNGEERAKGNILERFSAQQFPDLHSELNLSSLELGDSALYFCASSVGLAGGPTDTQYFGPGTRLTVL.

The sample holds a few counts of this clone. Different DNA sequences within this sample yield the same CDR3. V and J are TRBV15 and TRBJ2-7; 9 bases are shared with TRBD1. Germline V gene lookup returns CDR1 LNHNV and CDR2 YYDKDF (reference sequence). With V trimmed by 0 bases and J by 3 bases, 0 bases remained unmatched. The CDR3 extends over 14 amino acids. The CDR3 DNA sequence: TGTGCCACCAGCAGAGAGGGACAGGGCTACGAGCAGTACTTC. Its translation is CATSREGQGYEQYF.

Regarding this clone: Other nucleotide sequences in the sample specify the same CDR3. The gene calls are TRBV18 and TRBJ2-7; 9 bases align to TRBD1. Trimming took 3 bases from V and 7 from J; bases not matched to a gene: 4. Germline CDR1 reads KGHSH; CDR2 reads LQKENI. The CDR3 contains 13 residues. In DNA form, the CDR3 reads TGTGCCAGCTCACCGGGACAGGGTAGAGAGCAGTACTTC. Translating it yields CASSPGQGREQYF.

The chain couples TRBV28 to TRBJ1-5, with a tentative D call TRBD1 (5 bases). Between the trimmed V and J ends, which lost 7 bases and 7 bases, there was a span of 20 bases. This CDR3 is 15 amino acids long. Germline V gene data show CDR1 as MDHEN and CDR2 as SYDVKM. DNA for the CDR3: TGTGCCAGCATCTTATCGCAGGGCGCGTTACAGCCCCAGCATTTT. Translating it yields CASILSQGALQPQHF.

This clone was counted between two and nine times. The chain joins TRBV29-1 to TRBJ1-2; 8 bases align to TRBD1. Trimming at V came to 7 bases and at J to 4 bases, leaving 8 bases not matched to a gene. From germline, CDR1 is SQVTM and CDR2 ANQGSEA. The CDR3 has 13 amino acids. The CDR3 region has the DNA TGCAGCGGCCGACTACAGGGGGGCTATGGCTACACCTTC. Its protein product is CSGRLQGGYGYTF.

DNA of the CDR3: TGTGCCAGCAGCGGGACTAGCGGGAGGGCCGATGAGCAGTTCTTC. It specifies CASSGTSGRADEQFF. This chain links TRBV6-1 with TRBJ2-1, with 16 nucleotides matching TRBD2. The CDR3 runs to 15 residues. Germline-derived CDR1 and CDR2 are MNHNS and SASEGT. V lost 6 bases and J lost 8; bases outside the gene matches: 4.